The T cell receptor beta chain described here comes from a study of T cell changes during pregnancy in multiple sclerosis (dated by TCRdb to 2018 to 2020). Background on the whole study: The study examined how the T cell repertoire changed over the course of pregnancy in women with multiple sclerosis.

A note on this clone: Its antigen specificity is not known. Per-nucleotide qualities are absent, and no much larger clonotype sits a single base away.

Measured from the cysteine to the phenylalanine, the CDR3 is 13 residues long. Only the CDR3 DNA stays, 39 bases, in frame from base 1. The V and J ends are trimmed by 3 bases and 3 bases, leaving 9 bases between them. CDR1 and CDR2, per the germline V gene (reference sequence), are MNHEY and SMNVEV. The receptor library was made with the immunoSEQ multiplex PCR assay. Here the immuneACCESS table is served through TCRdb, limited to in-frame sequences with V and J called. Missing clones are a known gap in these copies; in checked studies unresolved V genes cover under half, and the rest lacks a known reason. In this sample the table shows roughly 97,000 clones, about nine tenths of which occur a single time. Clones ranked in the top ten supply approximately 0.76% of the sample.

The chain uses TRBV27 and TRBJ2-7; there is no confident call for the D gene. This receptor was taken from a female donor in good health, enrolled as a control in a pregnancy study. This material consisted of peripheral blood, taken in the second trimester of pregnancy. The CDR3 amino acid sequence is: CASSLATDYEQYF. The nucleotides are TGTGCCAGCAGTTTGGCCACAGACTACGAGCAGTACTTC.